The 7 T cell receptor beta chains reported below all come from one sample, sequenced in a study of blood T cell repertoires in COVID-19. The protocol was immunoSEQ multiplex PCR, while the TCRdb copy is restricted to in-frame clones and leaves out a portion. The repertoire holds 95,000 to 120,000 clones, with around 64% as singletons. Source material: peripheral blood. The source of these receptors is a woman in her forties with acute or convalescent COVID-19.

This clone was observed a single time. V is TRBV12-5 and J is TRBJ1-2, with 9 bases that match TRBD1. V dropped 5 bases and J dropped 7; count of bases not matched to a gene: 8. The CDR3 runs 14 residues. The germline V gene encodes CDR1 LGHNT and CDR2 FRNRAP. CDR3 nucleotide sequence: TGTGCTAGTGGTCCCCTGGACAGGGGTGGTGGCTACACCTTC. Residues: CASGPLDRGGGYTF.

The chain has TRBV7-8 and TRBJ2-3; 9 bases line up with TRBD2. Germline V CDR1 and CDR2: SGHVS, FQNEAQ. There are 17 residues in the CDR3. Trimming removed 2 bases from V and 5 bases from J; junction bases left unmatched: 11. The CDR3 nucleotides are TGTGCCAGCAGCTTAAATGAGGCGGGGGGGCCGGAAGATACGCAGTATTTT. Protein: CASSLNEAGGPEDTQYF.

The CDR3 region is CASSLTGEDTQYF. The CDR3 bases are TGTGCCAGCAGCCTTACAGGGGAAGATACGCAGTATTTT. J is TRBJ2-3 and V is TRBV5-5; 7 bases match TRBD1. The CDR3 is 13 amino acids. Trimming removed 4 bases from V and 5 bases from J; junction bases left unmatched: 4. Germline CDR1 and CDR2: SGHKS and YYEKEE (reference sequence).

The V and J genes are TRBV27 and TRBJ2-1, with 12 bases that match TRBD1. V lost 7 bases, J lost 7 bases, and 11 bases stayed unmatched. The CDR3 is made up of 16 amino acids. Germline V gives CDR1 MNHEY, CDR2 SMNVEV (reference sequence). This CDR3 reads CASTPLRDRGLNEQFF. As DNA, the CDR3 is TGTGCCAGCACCCCCCTGAGGGACAGGGGGCTTAATGAGCAGTTCTTC.

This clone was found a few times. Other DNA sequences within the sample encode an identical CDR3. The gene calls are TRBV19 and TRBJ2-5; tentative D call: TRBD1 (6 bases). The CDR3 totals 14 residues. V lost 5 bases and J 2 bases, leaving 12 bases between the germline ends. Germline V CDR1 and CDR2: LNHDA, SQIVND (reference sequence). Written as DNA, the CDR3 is TGTGCCAGTAGTCTAACTCAGGGGCAAGAGACCCAGTACTTC. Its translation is CASSLTQGQETQYF. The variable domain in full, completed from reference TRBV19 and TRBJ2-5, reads DGGITQSPKYLFRKEGQNVTLSCEQNLNHDAMYWYRQDPGQGLRLIYYSQIVNDFQKGDIAEGYSVSREKKESFPLTVTSAQKNPTAFYLCASSLTQGQETQYFGPGTRLLVL.

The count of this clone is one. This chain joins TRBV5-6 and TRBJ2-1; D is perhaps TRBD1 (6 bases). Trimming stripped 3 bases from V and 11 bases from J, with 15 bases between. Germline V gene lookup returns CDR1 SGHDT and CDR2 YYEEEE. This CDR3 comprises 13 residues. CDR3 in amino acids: CASSWTATSQQFF. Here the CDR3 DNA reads TGTGCCAGCAGCTGGACAGCTACGTCTCAGCAGTTCTTC. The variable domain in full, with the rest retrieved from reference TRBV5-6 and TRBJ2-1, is DAGVTQSPTHLIKTRGQQVTLRCSPKSGHDTVSWYQQALGQGPQFIFQYYEEEERQRGNFPDRFSGHQFPNYSSELNVNALLLGDSALYLCASSWTATSQQFFGPGTRLTVL.

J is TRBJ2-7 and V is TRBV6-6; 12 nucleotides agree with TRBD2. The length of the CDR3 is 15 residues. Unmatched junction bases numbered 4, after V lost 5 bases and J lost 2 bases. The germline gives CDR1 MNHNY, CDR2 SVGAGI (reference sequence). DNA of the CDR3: TGTGCCAGCAGTGAGCGACTAGCGGGGGCCTACGAGCAGTACTTC. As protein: CASSERLAGAYEQYF.